The rows below give T cell receptor beta chains drawn from one sample of a study of blood T cell repertoires in COVID-19. The data were produced by immunoSEQ multiplex PCR, yet TCRdb's version contains in-frame clones alone and is incomplete. The data contain approximately 360,000 clones, roughly 87% of them singletons. Input material: PBMCs or T cells enriched from blood (not recorded which). The receptors stem from a woman aged 50 to 65 who had recovered from COVID-19. CDR3s include the opening cysteine and the closing phenylalanine or tryptophan. The D gene is left open where the match is weak. Expanded clones are given a class, and other clones once, few, many or no size at all.

>once|NA|TRBV6-2/TRBV6-3|16|TRBJ2-3
CASSSLLDPRTDTQYF
TGTGCCAGCAGTTCCCTCCTAGATCCCCGCACAGATACGCAGTATTTT
>NA|TRBD1|TRBV19|15|TRBJ1-1
CASSPMDRGNTEAFF
TGTGCCAGTAGTCCCATGGACAGGGGGAACACTGAAGCTTTCTTT
>few|NA|TRBV30|12|TRBJ2-7
CAWSKGGDEQYF
TGTGCCTGGAGTAAAGGGGGAGACGAGCAGTACTTC
>NA|NA|TRBV21-1|19|TRBJ2-6
CASSKSGRKCSSGANVLTF
TGTGCCAGCAGCAAATCGGGGAGAAAATGTAGCTCTGGGGCCAACGTCCTGACTTTC
>few|TRBD2|TRBV6-6|14|TRBJ2-7
CASSQLAGGYEQYF
TGTGCCAGCAGTCAACTAGCGGGAGGCTACGAGCAGTACTTC
>NA|NA|TRBV18|11|TRBJ2-1
CASTTVDEQFF
TGTGCCAGTACCACAGTGGATGAGCAGTTCTTC
>NA|TRBD2|TRBV2|13|TRBJ2-1
CASSGGLAIEQFF
TGTGCCAGCAGTGGAGGACTAGCGATTGAGCAGTTCTTC
>NA|TRBD1|TRBV6-5|14|TRBJ1-1
CATRQGYTNTEAFF
TGTGCCACCCGACAGGGGTATACGAACACTGAAGCTTTCTTT
>NA|NA|TRBV9|16|TRBJ1-3
CASSVAEGLGGNTIYF
TGTGCCAGCAGCGTAGCGGAGGGTCTCGGTGGAAACACCATATATTTT
>NA|NA|TRBV30|16|TRBJ1-1
CAWTPGQPFMNTEAFF
TGTGCCTGGACCCCCGGACAGCCTTTTATGAACACTGAAGCTTTCTTT
>NA|NA|TRBV5-1|13|TRBJ2-1
CASSLTGFNEQFF
TGCGCCAGCAGCTTGACGGGGTTTAATGAGCAGTTCTTC
>NA|TRBD1|TRBV7-2|15|TRBJ1-5
CASSLGDRVNQPQHF
TGTGCCAGCAGCTTAGGCGACAGGGTCAATCAGCCCCAGCATTTT